These 23 T cell receptor beta chains were sequenced from one sample in a study of OX40 agonist ivuxolimab in advanced cancers. Clones were sequenced by immunoSEQ multiplex PCR, and TCRdb holds only the in-frame ones, with some missing. The sample has tens of thousands of clones, around nine tenths seen once. Here the sequenced sample was CD4+ or CD8+ T cells sorted from blood, taken in a trial of the OX40 agonist ivuxolimab. The source is an adult with an advanced solid tumor such as melanoma, head and neck, liver or kidney cancer.

V and J are TRBV6-5 and TRBJ1-1; TRBD1 is a possible D gene (6 bases). Between the trimmed V and J ends, which lost 2 bases and 8 bases, there was a span of 12 bases. This CDR3 spans 13 amino acids. Germline values: CDR1 MNHEY, CDR2 SVGAGI. CDR3 in DNA: TGTGCCAGCAGTTACAGCGGGACAAACGAAGCTTTCTTT. The encoded protein is CASSYSGTNEAFF.

The chain couples TRBV5-1 to TRBJ2-2, with D possibly being TRBD1 (5 bases). The germline CDR1 and CDR2 sequences are SGHRS and YFSETQ. This CDR3 region has 15 residues. V was cut by 4 bases and J by 5 bases, with 15 bases left in between. CDR3: CASSRETVLTGELFF. DNA of the CDR3: TGCGCCAGCAGCCGAGAGACAGTTTTAACCGGGGAGCTGTTTTTT.

This chain uses TRBV27 with TRBJ1-5; 9 bases fit TRBD1. V dropped 7 bases and J dropped 6; count of bases not matched to a gene: 13. The CDR3 is made up of 16 amino acids. CDR1 is MNHEY, CDR2 SMNVEV, per germline (reference sequence). DNA of the CDR3: TGTGCCAGCACCTCCGGGACAGGGAAAGATTTTCAGCCCCAGCATTTT. Translated, it gives CASTSGTGKDFQPQHF.

Note on this clone: As the CDR3 is not closed by the conserved phenylalanine or tryptophan, this likely results from a read error. This chain connects TRBV11-2 to TRBJ1-6; no definite D call. Germline CDR1 and CDR2: SGHAT and FQNNGV. V was cut by 3 bases and J by 7 bases, with 7 bases left in between. There are 13 residues in the CDR3. The CDR3: CASSFYGNSPLHL. The CDR3 DNA follows: TGTGCCAGCAGCTTTTACGGCAATTCACCCCTCCACCTT.

The chain employs TRBV28 and TRBJ2-3; 7 nucleotides match TRBD1. The ends lost 6 bases at V and 3 bases at J; junction bases unmatched: 15. Per germline, CDR1 MDHEN and CDR2 SYDVKM. There are 17 residues in the CDR3. CDR3 nucleotide sequence: TGTGCCAGCAGCCGAAGGACGACAGGGTCGCGGACAGATACGCAGTATTTT. It is translated as CASSRRTTGSRTDTQYF.

V is TRBV5-1 and J is TRBJ1-2; TRBD1 matches at 10 bases. The J segment lost 7 bases and the V segment lost 4 bases, leaving 10 bases of the junction unmatched. The CDR3 sequence is 15 residues long. Germline V gives CDR1 SGHRS, CDR2 YFSETQ. CDR3 sequence (DNA): TGCGCCAGCAGCCCGGAGGACAGGGGGTGGGGTGGCTACACCTTC. This codes for CASSPEDRGWGGYTF. The full variable domain, in which reference TRBV5-1 and TRBJ1-2 provide the parts outside the CDR3, is KAGVTQTPRYLIKTRGQQVTLSCSPISGHRSVSWYQQTPGQGLQFLFEYFSETQRNKGNFPGRFSGRQFSNSRSEMNVSTLELGDSALYLCASSPEDRGWGGYTFGSGTRLTVV.

The V and J genes are TRBV7-2 and TRBJ2-1; no clear D. Germline V gene lookup returns CDR1 SGHTA and CDR2 FQGNSA. The V gene lost 4 bases and the J gene lost 6 bases, with 10 bases spanning the gap. This CDR3 has 13 residues. The CDR3 coding sequence is TGTGCCAGCAGCTGGCGAAGGCGCAATGAGCAGTTCTTC. Its translation is CASSWRRRNEQFF.

The chain links TRBV4-1 to TRBJ1-1; D remains unclear. CDR3 length: 15 amino acids. Per germline, CDR1 MGHRA and CDR2 YSYEKL. The V end lost 3 bases, the J end lost 0 bases, and 11 bases lay between the germline ends. The CDR3 loop is CASSHFAAVNTEAFF. The CDR3 nucleotides are TGCGCCAGCAGCCATTTCGCGGCGGTGAACACTGAAGCTTTCTTT.

The chain combines TRBV5-1 with TRBJ1-4, with D uncertain. V was trimmed by 5 bases and J by 6 bases, leaving 14 bases between them. The CDR3 contains 14 residues. Germline V lookup: CDR1 SGHRS, CDR2 YFSETQ. CDR3 in amino acids: CASRPRGDDEKLFF. CDR3 bases: TGCGCCAGCAGACCCCGTGGGGATGATGAAAAACTGTTTTTT.

The chain recombines TRBV5-4 with TRBJ2-5; maybe TRBD1 (6 bases). Per the germline V gene, CDR1 is SGHNT and CDR2 is YYREEE (reference sequence). The V end lost 4 bases, the J end lost 4 bases, and 14 bases lay between the germline ends. The length of the CDR3 is 14 residues. CDR3 region: CASSGRSGAETQYF. The CDR3 DNA reads TGTGCCAGCAGCGGACGTTCAGGGGCAGAGACCCAGTACTTC.

V gene TRBV6-5 combines with J gene TRBJ2-7, with D maybe TRBD2 (5 bases). CDR1 and CDR2 from the germline V gene are MNHEY and SVGAGI. The CDR3 is 13 amino acids. V lost 7 bases and J lost 6, with 16 bases in between. Here the CDR3 DNA reads TGTGCCAGCACAACCCCCGGGATTGGCGAGCAGTACTTC. This encodes CASTTPGIGEQYF.

The chain carries TRBV5-1 and TRBJ2-1; TRBD1 is a possible D gene (6 bases). The germline V and J ends were trimmed by 4 bases and 5 bases, with 16 bases remaining between them. Germline CDR1 SGHRS, CDR2 YFSETQ. CDR3 length: 15 amino acids. This CDR3 is CASSRGPGVNNEQFF. The DNA for the CDR3 is TGCGCCAGCAGCCGGGGCCCAGGGGTTAACAATGAGCAGTTCTTC.

The chain joins TRBV9 to TRBJ2-3; D gene unclear. CDR1 is SGDLS and CDR2 is YYNGEE in the germline V gene. The CDR3 covers 13 residues. Trimming left V 0 bases short and J 5 bases short, with 7 bases between. CDR3 nucleotides: TGTGCCAGCAGCGTAGAAAGTGAAGATACGCAGTATTTT. This sequence encodes CASSVESEDTQYF.

The chain joins TRBV5-1 to TRBJ2-7, with 7 bases identical to TRBD2. CDR1 and CDR2 (germline): SGHRS, YFSETQ. There are 13 residues in the CDR3. The junction had 4 bases not matched to a gene; V was cut back by 4 bases and J by 3 bases. The CDR3 spells CASSPGLRYEQYF. CDR3 in DNA: TGCGCCAGCAGCCCGGGACTACGCTACGAGCAGTACTTC.

This sequence joins TRBV19 and TRBJ2-7; weak D call: TRBD2 (5 bases). V lost 3 bases, J lost 2 bases, and 11 bases lay in between. Looked up from germline, CDR1 is LNHDA and CDR2 is SQIVND (reference sequence). This CDR3 contains 14 residues. This CDR3 is CASSIGLAPYEQYF. The CDR3 DNA reads TGTGCCAGTAGTATCGGTCTAGCCCCCTACGAGCAGTACTTC.

The chain couples TRBV6-6 to TRBJ1-3; a weak D match, TRBD1 (5 bases). The V end lost 7 bases, the J end lost 3 bases, and 13 bases lay between the germline ends. Per the germline V gene, CDR1 is MNHNY and CDR2 is SVGAGI (reference sequence). The CDR3 has 14 residues. DNA for the CDR3: TGTGCCAGCACCCCGGGGGGGTATGGAAACACCATATATTTT. Protein: CASTPGGYGNTIYF.

The chain joins TRBV5-5 to TRBJ2-5; 9 bases map to TRBD1. The CDR3 is 15 residues long. Germline V gene lookup returns CDR1 SGHKS and CDR2 YYEKEE (reference sequence). J gave up 1 base and V 4 bases, and 5 bases lay outside the gene matches. The CDR3 sequence is CASSLLGQGQETQYF. The CDR3 region has the DNA TGTGCCAGCAGCCTATTGGGACAGGGCCAAGAGACCCAGTACTTC.

The chain recombines TRBV6-6 with TRBJ1-5, with D hard to call. Germline-derived CDR1 and CDR2 are MNHNY and SVGAGI (reference sequence). The CDR3 is 13 residues long. The CDR3: CATADIGIQPQHF. The CDR3 DNA is TGTGCTACAGCCGACATCGGGATTCAGCCCCAGCATTTT.

V usage is TRBV7-7 and J usage is TRBJ2-2; tentative D call: TRBD2 (5 bases). The V end lost 1 base, the J end lost 6 bases, and 15 bases lay between the germline ends. The CDR3 loop spans 16 amino acids. CDR1 and CDR2 (germline): SSHAT, FNYEAQ (reference sequence). Here the CDR3 reads CASSLESSRGAGELFF. CDR3 DNA: TGTGCCAGCAGCTTAGAATCGAGCCGGGGAGCCGGGGAGCTGTTTTTT.

This clone occurred once. This chain links TRBV7-3 with TRBJ1-5; D possibly corresponds to TRBD1 (6 bases). This CDR3 region has 16 residues. Trimming removed 3 bases from V and 2 bases from J, with 14 bases in between. The germline gives CDR1 SGHTA, CDR2 FQGTGA. The CDR3, as DNA: TGTGCCAGCAGCTTTCGCTACAGGGTGGGCAATCAGCCCCAGCATTTT. Its protein product is CASSFRYRVGNQPQHF.

The rearrangement joins TRBV18 to TRBJ2-2; 9 bases line up with TRBD1. This CDR3 contains 16 residues. The germline V gene has CDR1 KGHSH and CDR2 LQKENI. Trimming took 9 bases from V and 4 from J; bases not matched to a gene: 12. CDR3 coding DNA: TGTGCCAGTTCGAAACAGGGGGCAACGGGCACCGGGGAGCTGTTTTTT. Translated, it gives CASSKQGATGTGELFF.

The chain uses TRBV9 and TRBJ2-1, with a possible D match to TRBD1 (6 bases). V lost 4 bases to trimming and J lost 7 bases, with 18 bases between them. This CDR3 has 15 amino acids. CDR1 is SGDLS and CDR2 is YYNGEE in the germline V gene. CDR3 sequence: CASSPRPGTGNEQFF. The CDR3 nucleotides read TGTGCCAGCAGCCCCCGGCCAGGCACAGGGAATGAGCAGTTCTTC.

This chain's CDR3 is CASSLEPGGGYTF. The CDR3 DNA is TGTGCCAGCAGCTTGGAGCCAGGGGGTGGCTACACCTTC. The rearrangement links TRBV5-4 to TRBJ1-2; the match to TRBD1 covers 7 bases. CDR3 length equals 13 residues. J gave up 7 bases and V 0 bases, and 3 bases lay outside the gene matches. CDR1 SGHNT and CDR2 YYREEE come from the germline V gene (reference sequence).